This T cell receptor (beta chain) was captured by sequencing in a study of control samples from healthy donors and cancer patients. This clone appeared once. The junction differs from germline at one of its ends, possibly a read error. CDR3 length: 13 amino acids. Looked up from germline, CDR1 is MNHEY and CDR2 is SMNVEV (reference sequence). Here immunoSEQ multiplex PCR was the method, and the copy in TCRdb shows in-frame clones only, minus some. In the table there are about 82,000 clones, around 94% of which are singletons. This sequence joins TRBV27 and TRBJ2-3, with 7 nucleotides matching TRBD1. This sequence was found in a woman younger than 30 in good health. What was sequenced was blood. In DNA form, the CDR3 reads TGTGCCAGCAGTCCCGTCCACAGGGGCGAAAAAGGTTTT. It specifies CASSPVHRGEKGF.